These 8 T cell receptor beta chains originate from one sample sequenced in a study of shared clonotypes between healthy human individuals. CD45RO-negative CD8 cells positively selected for CCR7 made up the naive population, which excluded terminally differentiated effector memory CD45RA+ cells. Produced via immunoSEQ multiplex PCR; TCRdb's table is partial and in-frame only. Among about 2,200,000 clones listed, approximately 94% were seen once. The sequenced sample was naive CD8+ T cells from PBMCs. The receptors were gathered from a man aged 18 to 29 in good health. Some clones in this sample may be carry-over from other donors' samples.

The rearrangement uses TRBV19 and TRBJ1-1; TRBD1 agrees at 9 bases. In germline, CDR1 is LNHDA, CDR2 SQIVND (reference sequence). Trimming removed 6 bases from V and 10 bases from J; junction bases left unmatched: 12. The CDR3 loop spans 14 amino acids. The CDR3 DNA is TGTGCCAGTAGCCTTTGGGACAGGGCGCAAATAGCTTTCTTT. This encodes CASSLWDRAQIAFF. Full variable domain (remainder filled in from reference TRBV19 and TRBJ1-1): DGGITQSPKYLFRKEGQNVTLSCEQNLNHDAMYWYRQDPGQGLRLIYYSQIVNDFQKGDIAEGYSVSREKKESFPLTVTSAQKNPTAFYLCASSLWDRAQIAFFGQGTRLTVV.

The chain recombines TRBV10-3 with TRBJ1-1; no definite D call. Per the germline V gene, CDR1 is ENHRY and CDR2 is SYGVKD. Trimming took 9 bases from V and 5 from J, leaving 13 bases between them. The CDR3 contains 12 residues. CDR3 protein: CAIRAGMTEAFF. As DNA, the CDR3 is TGTGCCATTCGGGCGGGTATGACTGAAGCTTTCTTT.

In regard to this clone: Other DNA sequences of this sample code for an identical CDR3. V gene TRBV27 combines with J gene TRBJ2-3; D is undetermined. This CDR3 region has 13 residues. V shed 3 bases and J shed 3 bases, with 7 bases lying between them. Germline assignment: CDR1 MNHEY and CDR2 SMNVEV (reference sequence). Here the CDR3 DNA reads TGTGCCAGCAGTTTCGGCGGAACAGATACGCAGTATTTT. Protein sequence: CASSFGGTDTQYF.

The chain recombines TRBV9 with TRBJ1-2; a weak D match, TRBD1 (5 bases). Germline CDR1 and CDR2: SGDLS and YYNGEE. CDR3 length equals 22 residues. Trimming stripped 3 bases from V and 4 bases from J, with 37 bases between. CDR3 in amino acids: CASSGTTRGVGLQYRPTYGYTF. The CDR3 nucleotides read TGTGCCAGCAGCGGCACAACAAGGGGCGTCGGGCTCCAGTATCGACCCACCTATGGCTACACCTTC.

The V gene is TRBV28, the J gene TRBJ2-1; a weak D match, TRBD2 (6 bases). Germline-derived CDR1 and CDR2 are MDHEN and SYDVKM. V was pared by 5 bases and J by 4 bases, with 18 bases between. The CDR3 consists of 16 residues. CDR3 loop: CASSPMREEKYNEQFF. The DNA of the CDR3 is TGTGCCAGCAGTCCGATGCGGGAAGAAAAATACAATGAGCAGTTCTTC.

The genes are TRBV5-8 and TRBJ2-2, with D unresolved. Germline loops: CDR1 SGHTS, CDR2 YDEGEE. Trimming removed 0 bases at V and 1 base at J, with 10 bases between. The CDR3 runs 16 residues. CDR3 sequence: CASSLGFLLNTGELFF. In nucleotides, the CDR3 is TGTGCCAGCAGCTTGGGATTCCTATTGAACACCGGGGAGCTGTTTTTT.

This sequence joins TRBV19 and TRBJ1-2, with TRBD1 identical over 7 bases. The CDR3 runs to 15 residues. Germline CDR1 and CDR2: LNHDA and SQIVND (reference sequence). The V gene end was trimmed by 5 bases and the J gene end by 3 bases; junction bases not matched to a gene: 9. The CDR3 coding sequence is TGTGCCAGTAGTGAGGGCACAGGGGCTTACTATGGCTACACCTTC. Protein sequence: CASSEGTGAYYGYTF.

A single count supports this clone. J is TRBJ1-6 and V is TRBV2, with D perhaps matching TRBD1 (6 bases). Between the trimmed V and J ends, which lost 7 bases and 7 bases, there was a span of 14 bases. Germline V gives CDR1 SNHLY, CDR2 FYNNEI. The CDR3 consists of 14 residues. The CDR3 protein is CASTPWDTNSPLHF. CDR3 coding DNA: TGTGCCAGCACCCCCTGGGACACCAATTCACCCCTCCACTTT.